The entry below describes one T cell receptor (beta chain). Its specificity is not known. Germline values: CDR1 MNHEY, CDR2 SVGAGI. The CDR3 totals 14 residues. Germline trimming cut 10 bases from V and 6 bases from J; bases unmatched to any gene: 7. This sample was taken from a study of long-term antiretroviral therapy in people with HIV. Samples were assayed with immunoSEQ v3.0 at survey level. Sequenced by immunoSEQ multiplex PCR; TCRdb stores in-frame clones only, minus some. In the table there are 9,000 to 15,000 clones, 60% to 80% of which are singletons. Post-ART PBMC samples numbered at least two per donor, and pre-ART ones at least one. Until DNA extraction, the samples held between about 1-10 million cryopreserved PBMC. Points from the study as a whole: Relative to transplant donor controls, diversity remained lower despite increasing after ART. Repertoire dominance by clones expanded before ART was seen at all time points.

This chain connects TRBV6-5 to TRBJ2-2, with 11 bases that match TRBD1. The TCR originated in a woman between 35 and 50 years old with HIV. The sample consisted of unsorted PBMCs, taken 0.8 years before starting antiretroviral therapy. The CDR3, as DNA: TGTGCCATCAGGACAGGGGGCTTGGCCGGGGAGCTGTTTTTT. This sequence encodes CAIRTGGLAGELFF.